Given below is one T cell receptor beta chain in context. This clone has only one observation. The specificity of this receptor is unknown. No base-level quality is on record; no much larger clone is a single base apart. TCRbeta CDR3 regions were amplified from genomic DNA using the immunoSEQ Assay, a bias-controlled multiplex PCR. The authors' analysis ran thus. Within the assay, amplification of reference gene primers was used to estimate how many nucleated cells each sample contained. Sequence reads were collapsed and filtered to measure the absolute abundance of every unique TCRbeta CDR3 rearrangement. Productive Simpson clonality was computed per sample as the square root of Simpson's diversity index over productive rearrangements. TCRdb took over this immuneACCESS table, retaining in-frame rearrangements with V and J assigned. Such tables are incomplete; in checked studies, under half of the missing clones stem from an unresolved V gene, and the remainder is unexplained. Clone size and the V and J calls come from that table; the DNA yielded D and trimming. The sample table lists around 320,000 clones, about 85% of them with a count of one. Of the sample, 2% to 3% falls within the top ten clones.

Unmatched junction bases come to 5, with V trimmed by 4 bases and J by 1 base. CDR1 and CDR2, per the germline V gene, are SGHRS and YFSETQ. There are 16 amino acids in the CDR3, from cysteine to phenylalanine inclusive. The only DNA kept is the CDR3, 48 bases in frame from the first base. Collaborating institutions collected whole blood in K2EDTA tubes following their own protocols. For TCRbeta analysis, collaborator samples were shipped as frozen whole blood, as isolated PBMCs, or as DNA extracted from either sample type. The sample is drawn from a study of blood T cell repertoires in COVID-19 (dated by TCRdb to the early 2020s). For context, the study as a whole: Samples from collaborators originated in the United States, Italy and Spain and spanned both the acute and convalescent phases of COVID-19. The material from the prospective study consisted of cDNA or gDNA derived from T cells, B-cell-depleted T cells, or PBMCs. Deeply sampled blood TCRbeta repertoires from subjects exposed to, actively infected with, or recovered from COVID-19 were included in the dataset. A freely available public database, intended as a resource for researchers studying the immune response to SARS-CoV-2, is where the repertoires were released. Samples were obtained from the ongoing ImmuneRACE study (first 160 participants) and from 1,000 to 1,500 subjects provided by 6 global collaborators. A de-identified subject ID, COVID-19 status, age in years and sex were almost always included in the sample metadata. Where available, HLA class I and class II types were taken from metadata supplied by the sample provider and were not determined by assay-based typing.

General study outcomes and caveats: The quantity of clinical and demographic metadata differed by source and by participant and was supplied without curation.

Sequencing was performed on peripheral blood. The chain is made from TRBV5-1 and TRBJ2-6; the central 7 bases match TRBD1. This TCR came from a man younger than 35 with active or convalescent COVID-19. The bases are TGCGCCAGCAGCCCGGACAGGCGGTCTGGGGCCAACGTCCTGACTTTC. This yields the protein CASSPDRRSGANVLTF.